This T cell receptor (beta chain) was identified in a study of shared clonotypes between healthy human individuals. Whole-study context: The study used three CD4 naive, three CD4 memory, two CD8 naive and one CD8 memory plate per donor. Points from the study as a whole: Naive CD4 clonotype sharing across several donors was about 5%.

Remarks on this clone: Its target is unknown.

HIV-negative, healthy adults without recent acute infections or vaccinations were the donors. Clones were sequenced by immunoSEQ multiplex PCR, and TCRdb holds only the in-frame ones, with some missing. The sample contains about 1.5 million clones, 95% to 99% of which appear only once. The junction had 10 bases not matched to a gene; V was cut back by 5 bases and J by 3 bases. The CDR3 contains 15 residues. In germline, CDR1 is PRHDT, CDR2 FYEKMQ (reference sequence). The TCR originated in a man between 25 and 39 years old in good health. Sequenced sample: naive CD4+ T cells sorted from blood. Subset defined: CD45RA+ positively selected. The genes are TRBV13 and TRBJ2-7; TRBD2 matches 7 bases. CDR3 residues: CASSELWRENYEQYF. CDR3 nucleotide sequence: TGTGCCAGCAGCGAACTCTGGCGGGAGAACTACGAGCAGTACTTC.